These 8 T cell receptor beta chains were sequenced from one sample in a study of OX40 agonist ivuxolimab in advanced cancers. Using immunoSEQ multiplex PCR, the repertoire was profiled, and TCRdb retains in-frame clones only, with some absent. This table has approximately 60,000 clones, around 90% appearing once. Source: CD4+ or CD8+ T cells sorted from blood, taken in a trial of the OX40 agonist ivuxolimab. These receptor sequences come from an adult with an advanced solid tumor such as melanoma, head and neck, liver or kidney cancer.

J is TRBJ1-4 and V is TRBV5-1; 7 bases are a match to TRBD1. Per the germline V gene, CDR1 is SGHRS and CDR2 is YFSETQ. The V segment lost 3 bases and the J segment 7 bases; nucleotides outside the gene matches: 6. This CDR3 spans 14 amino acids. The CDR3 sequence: CASSSGQAGEKLFF. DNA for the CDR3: TGCGCCAGCAGCTCTGGACAGGCAGGTGAAAAACTGTTTTTT.

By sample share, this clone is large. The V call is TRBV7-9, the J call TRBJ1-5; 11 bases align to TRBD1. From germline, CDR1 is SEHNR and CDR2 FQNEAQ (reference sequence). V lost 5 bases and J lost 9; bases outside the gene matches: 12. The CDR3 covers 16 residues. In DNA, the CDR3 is TGTGCCAGCAGCACCTACCCCGGGACAGGGGGAGGGCCCCAGCATTTT. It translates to CASSTYPGTGGGPQHF. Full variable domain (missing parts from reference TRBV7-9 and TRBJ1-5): DTGVSQNPRHKITKRGQNVTFRCDPISEHNRLYWYRQTLGQGPEFLTYFQNEAQLEKSRLLSDRFSAERPKGSFSTLEIQRTEQGDSAMYLCASSTYPGTGGGPQHFGDGTRLSIL.

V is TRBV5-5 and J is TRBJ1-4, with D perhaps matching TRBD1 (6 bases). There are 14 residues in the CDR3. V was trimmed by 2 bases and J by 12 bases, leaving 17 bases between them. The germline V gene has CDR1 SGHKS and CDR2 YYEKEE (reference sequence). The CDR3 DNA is TGTGCCAGCAGCTTAGGAACAGGGCCGGAGGAACTGTTTTTT. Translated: CASSLGTGPEELFF.

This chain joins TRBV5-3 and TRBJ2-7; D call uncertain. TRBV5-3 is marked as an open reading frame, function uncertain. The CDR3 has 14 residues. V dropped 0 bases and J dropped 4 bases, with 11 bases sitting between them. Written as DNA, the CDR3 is TGTGCCAGAAGCTTGGGAAATGGAAATTACGAGCAGTACGTC. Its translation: CARSLGNGNYEQYV.

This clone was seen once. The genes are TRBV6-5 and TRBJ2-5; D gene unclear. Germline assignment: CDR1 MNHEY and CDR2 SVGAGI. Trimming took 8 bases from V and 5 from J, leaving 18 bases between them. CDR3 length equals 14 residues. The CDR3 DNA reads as TGTGCCAGCGCTCTGTTTGGACCCGGGGAGACCCAGTACTTC. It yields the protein CASALFGPGETQYF.

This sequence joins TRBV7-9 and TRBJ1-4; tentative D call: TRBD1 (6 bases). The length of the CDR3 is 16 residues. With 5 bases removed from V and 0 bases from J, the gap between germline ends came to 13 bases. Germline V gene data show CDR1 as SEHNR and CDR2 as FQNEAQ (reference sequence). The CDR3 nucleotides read TGTGCCAGCAGCGCTGCGTCAGGGGCAACTAATGAAAAACTGTTTTTT. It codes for CASSAASGATNEKLFF. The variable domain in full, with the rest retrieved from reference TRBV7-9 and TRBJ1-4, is DTGVSQNPRHKITKRGQNVTFRCDPISEHNRLYWYRQTLGQGPEFLTYFQNEAQLEKSRLLSDRFSAERPKGSFSTLEIQRTEQGDSAMYLCASSAASGATNEKLFFGSGTQLSVL.

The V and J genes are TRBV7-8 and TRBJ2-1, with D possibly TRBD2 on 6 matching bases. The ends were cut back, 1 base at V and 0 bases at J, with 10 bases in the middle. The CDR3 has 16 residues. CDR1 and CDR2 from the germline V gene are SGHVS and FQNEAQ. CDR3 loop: CASSLGGASSYNEQFF. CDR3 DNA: TGTGCCAGCAGCTTAGGCGGGGCTAGCTCCTACAATGAGCAGTTCTTC.

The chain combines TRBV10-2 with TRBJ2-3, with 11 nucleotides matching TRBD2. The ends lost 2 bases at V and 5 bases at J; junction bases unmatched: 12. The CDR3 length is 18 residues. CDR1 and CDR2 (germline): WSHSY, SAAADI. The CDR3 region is CASSEGVAGGPGGDTQYF. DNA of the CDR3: TGCGCCAGCAGTGAGGGGGTAGCGGGGGGGCCCGGGGGAGATACGCAGTATTTT.